The clone carrying this TCR beta chain was detected many times. No antigen is known for it. These data belong to a study of beta chain features in type 1 diabetes. Study-wide results and limits: When Type 1 diabetes patients were examined, their TCRB CDR3s proved moderately but significantly shorter in all four CD4+ subsets.

CDR1 is MNHNY and CDR2 is SVGAGI in the germline V gene (reference sequence). The ends were cut back, 6 bases at V and 3 bases at J, with 17 bases in the middle. The CDR3 loop spans 15 amino acids. Expressed TCRB transcripts were sequenced because the isolated RNA had all been reverse transcribed beforehand. Sequenced by immunoSEQ multiplex PCR; TCRdb stores in-frame clones only, minus some. Of over 150,000 clones in the sample, around 8% were seen once. The gene calls are TRBV6-6 and TRBJ1-1; TRBD1 is a possible D gene (6 bases). The sequencing input was central memory CD4+ T cells from blood. The sequence derives from a woman aged 40 to 55 with type 1 diabetes. The CDR3 region has the DNA TGTGCCAGCAGCCCCCATACAGGGTCTTACACTGAAGCTTTCTTT. Its protein product is CASSPHTGSYTEAFF.